One and the same sample provided the 2 T cell receptor beta chains below, sequenced in a study of CD8 T cells in Susac syndrome. Random hexamers served to reverse transcribe about 0.45 to 1 ug RNA. TCRdb passed the immunoSEQ multiplex PCR reads through MiXCR, listing each CDR3 protein once. The table lists about 73,000 distinct CDR3 sequences, about 95% of them singletons, with just under 0.4% in the top ten. Sequencing was performed on CD8+ T cells from PBMCs. These receptors originate from a human donor with multiple sclerosis.

The V call is TRBV6-1, the J call TRBJ2-6; 9 positions agree with TRBD1. CDR3 size: 17 residues. Germline V lookup: CDR1 MNHNS, CDR2 SASEGT. The V and J ends lost 8 bases and 0 bases, in that order; junction bases with no gene match: 8. This chain's CDR3 is CASLWTGASSGANVLTF. As DNA, the CDR3 is TGTGCCAGCCTATGGACAGGGGCGAGCTCTGGGGCCAACGTCCTGACTTTC.

This chain links TRBV3-1 with TRBJ1-4, with a possible D match to TRBD1 (6 bases). Trimming cost V 1 base and J 8 bases, with 14 bases left between them. Looked up from germline, CDR1 is LGHDT and CDR2 is YNNKEL (reference sequence). The CDR3 has 15 residues. The CDR3: CASSQVGGGKEKLFF. In DNA form, the CDR3 reads TGTGCCAGCAGCCAAGTAGGGGGTGGTAAAGAAAAACTGTTTTTT.